The clone carrying this TCR beta chain was seen at least ten times. This CDR3 is 15 amino acids long. Trimming removed 3 bases from V and 8 bases from J, with 19 bases in between. Germline V lookup: CDR1 DFQATT, CDR2 SNEGSKA (reference sequence). Each CDR3 protein gets one entry after TCRdb re-called the RT-PCR reads with MiXCR. The table shows about 680,000 distinct CDR3 sequences, with approximately 14% occurring only once. The sequence derives from a female donor in good health, serving as a healthy control. Sequenced input: memory CD4+ T cells from blood. V and J are TRBV20-1 and TRBJ1-4; D remains ambiguous. The CDR3 sequence is CSASGSQATFEKLFF. In DNA, the CDR3 is TGCAGTGCTAGCGGTTCTCAGGCCACCTTCGAAAAACTGTTTTTT.